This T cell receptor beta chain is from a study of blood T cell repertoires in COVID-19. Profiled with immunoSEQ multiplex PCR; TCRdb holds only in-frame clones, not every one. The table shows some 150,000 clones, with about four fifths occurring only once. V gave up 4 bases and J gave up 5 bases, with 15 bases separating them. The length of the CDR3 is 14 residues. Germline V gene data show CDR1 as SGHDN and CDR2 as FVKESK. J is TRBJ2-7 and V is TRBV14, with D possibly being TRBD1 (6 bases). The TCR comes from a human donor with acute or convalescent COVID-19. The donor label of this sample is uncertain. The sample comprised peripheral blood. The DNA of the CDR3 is TGTGCCAGCAGCCCGGCAGGACAGACTGACGAGCAGTACGTC. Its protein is CASSPAGQTDEQYV.